The next 27 T cell receptor beta chains were all read from a single sample in a study of blood T cell repertoires in COVID-19. Profiled with immunoSEQ multiplex PCR; TCRdb holds only in-frame clones, not every one. The sample carries over 200,000 clones, about 86% recorded once. Sample: PBMCs or T cells enriched from blood (not recorded which). The receptors here all came from a woman in her 50s with acute COVID-19.

The chain combines TRBV11-2 with TRBJ2-1, with D tentatively TRBD2 (6 bases). The germline gives CDR1 SGHAT, CDR2 FQNNGV. The CDR3 has 16 amino acids. Trimming pared 3 bases from V and 2 bases from J, leaving 14 bases between. The CDR3 nucleotides read TGTGCCAGCAGCTTTCGACTAGATAGGGCCTACAATGAGCAGTTCTTC. Amino acid sequence: CASSFRLDRAYNEQFF.

This clone is a singleton in its sample. The genes are TRBV2 and TRBJ1-5; D may be TRBD1 (6 bases). The germline V and J ends were trimmed by 3 bases and 3 bases, with 18 bases remaining between them. CDR3 length: 17 amino acids. Germline CDR1 is SNHLY and CDR2 is FYNNEI. The CDR3 DNA sequence: TGTGCCAGCAGTGATGGACAGTGGGCCACAGACAATCAGCCCCAGCATTTT. Its translation: CASSDGQWATDNQPQHF.

The gene calls are TRBV5-6 and TRBJ1-2; possible D gene TRBD1, 5 bases. CDR3 length: 15 amino acids. Trimming took off 5 bases at V and 0 bases at J, with 14 bases between the two ends. Germline V lookup: CDR1 SGHDT, CDR2 YYEEEE. The CDR3 DNA sequence: TGTGCCAGCAGACTAAGACAGCTCTCTAACTATGGCTACACCTTC. It yields the protein CASRLRQLSNYGYTF.

This chain joins TRBV3-1 (or the pseudogene TRBV3-2) and TRBJ2-3; weak D call: TRBD2 (7 bases). The CDR3 extends over 15 amino acids. V was clipped by 8 bases and J by 0 bases, with 15 bases between them. Germline V gene lookup returns CDR1 LGHDT and CDR2 YNNKEL (reference sequence). The CDR3 nucleotides read TGTGCCAGCGAGCCTCGGGGGGCAAGCACAGATACGCAGTATTTT. Amino acid sequence: CASEPRGASTDTQYF.

In the case of this clone: This CDR3 is also generated by other DNA sequences in the sample. J is TRBJ2-3 and V is TRBV12-3 or TRBV12-4, with a possible D match to TRBD2 (5 bases). The CDR3 has 13 amino acids. With 2 bases removed from V and 3 bases from J, the gap between germline ends came to 6 bases. DNA for the CDR3: TGTGCCAGCAGTTTATCGGGGACAGATACGCAGTATTTT. This encodes CASSLSGTDTQYF.

The genes are TRBV5-1 and TRBJ2-1; the match to TRBD2 covers 9 bases. CDR1 and CDR2 (germline): SGHRS, YFSETQ. V lost 0 bases to trimming and J lost 3 bases; unmatched junction nucleotides: 4. The CDR3 length is 16 residues. CDR3 residues: CASSLGAGGHYNEQFF. The CDR3 nucleotides read TGCGCCAGCAGCTTGGGAGCGGGAGGTCACTACAATGAGCAGTTCTTC.

The J gene is TRBJ1-3, the V gene TRBV19, with a tentative D call TRBD1 (5 bases). Trimming pared 5 bases from V and 4 bases from J, leaving 21 bases between. This CDR3 has 17 amino acids. Germline loops: CDR1 LNHDA, CDR2 SQIVND (reference sequence). Written as DNA, the CDR3 is TGTGCCAGTAGTGGGGGGAATTGGTGGCTTTCCGGAAACACCATATATTTT. This codes for CASSGGNWWLSGNTIYF.

J is TRBJ2-5 and V is TRBV7-2; 9 positions match TRBD2. Germline assignment: CDR1 SGHTA and CDR2 FQGNSA. This CDR3 is 15 amino acids long. J gave up 0 bases and V 3 bases, and 2 bases lay outside the gene matches. The CDR3 region has the DNA TGTGCCAGCAGCTTGACTAGCGGAAACCAAGAGACCCAGTACTTC. The encoded protein is CASSLTSGNQETQYF.

This clone has a handful of counts. The chain links TRBV11-2 to TRBJ1-1, with TRBD1 as a possible D gene (6 bases). The germline CDR1 and CDR2 sequences are SGHAT and FQNNGV. This CDR3 comprises 16 residues. With 6 bases removed from V and 5 bases from J, the gap between germline ends came to 22 bases. The CDR3 DNA is TGTGCCAGCAGGCCCATTACAGGGTTTGAGGAGACTGAAGCTTTCTTT. Translating it yields CASRPITGFEETEAFF.

This rearrangement joins TRBV18 to TRBJ2-3; D is perhaps TRBD2 (6 bases). Looked up from germline, CDR1 is KGHSH and CDR2 is LQKENI. The V gene lost 6 bases and the J gene lost 1 base, with 17 bases spanning the gap. The CDR3 length is 16 residues. DNA for the CDR3: TGTGCCAGCTCTCAGATGGGGACTCCTGGCACAGATACGCAGTATTTT. It encodes CASSQMGTPGTDTQYF.

The chain is built from TRBV30 and TRBJ2-1; TRBD2 matches 8 bases. CDR1 and CDR2 (germline): GTSNPN, SVGIG (reference sequence). The CDR3 length is 14 residues. V was pared by 3 bases and J by 3 bases, with 4 bases of the junction left unmatched. The CDR3 sequence: CAWSSGSLYNEQFF. DNA of the CDR3: TGTGCCTGGAGCAGCGGGAGTCTCTACAATGAGCAGTTCTTC.

This chain joins TRBV5-5 and TRBJ2-7, with D tentatively TRBD2 (6 bases). The CDR3 has 15 residues. Looked up from germline, CDR1 is SGHKS and CDR2 is YYEKEE (reference sequence). V shed 4 bases and J shed 2 bases, with 16 bases lying between them. CDR3 sequence: CASSMGSGFTYEQYF. The CDR3 DNA reads TGTGCCAGCAGCATGGGCAGCGGGTTTACCTACGAGCAGTACTTC.

The V gene is TRBV6-5, the J gene TRBJ1-1, with D unresolved. V was clipped by 2 bases and J by 7 bases, with 14 bases between them. This CDR3 has 14 amino acids. In germline, CDR1 is MNHEY, CDR2 SVGAGI. CDR3 loop: CASSYATSPVEAFF. The CDR3 DNA sequence: TGTGCCAGCAGTTACGCGACAAGTCCTGTTGAAGCTTTCTTT.

The V and J genes are TRBV9 and TRBJ2-7; D possibly corresponds to TRBD1 (6 bases). This CDR3 has 14 residues. Germline CDR1 and CDR2: SGDLS and YYNGEE. Trimming stripped 4 bases from V and 5 bases from J, with 16 bases between. CDR3 nucleotide sequence: TGTGCCAGCAGCCCACAGGGAATTGCCCACGAGCAGTACTTC. This gives the protein CASSPQGIAHEQYF.

The chain uses TRBV4-2 and TRBJ2-7; 8 positions match TRBD1. The CDR3 is made up of 16 amino acids. V was clipped by 4 bases and J by 0 bases; unmatched bases: 8. Germline CDR1 and CDR2: LGHNA and YNFKEQ. Here the CDR3 DNA reads TGTGCCAGCAGCCCTGGGACAGGTACCTTCTCCTACGAGCAGTACTTC. This sequence encodes CASSPGTGTFSYEQYF.

This chain joins TRBV7-2 and TRBJ2-2, with TRBD2 as a possible D gene (5 bases). Germline loops: CDR1 SGHTA, CDR2 FQGNSA. V lost 2 bases, J lost 5 bases, and 15 bases lay in between. The CDR3 spans 16 residues. The CDR3 loop reads CASSLRANPGTGELFF. CDR3 sequence (DNA): TGTGCCAGCAGCTTACGGGCTAACCCGGGGACCGGGGAGCTGTTTTTT.

This chain connects TRBV4-1 to TRBJ1-5; D ambiguous. V lost 0 bases to trimming and J lost 1 base, with 13 bases between them. The CDR3 is 17 residues long. Germline assignment: CDR1 MGHRA and CDR2 YSYEKL. CDR3 residues: CASSQEVAVGSNQPQHF. CDR3 nucleotide sequence: TGCGCCAGCAGCCAAGAAGTGGCGGTCGGCAGCAATCAGCCCCAGCATTTT.

V gene TRBV30 combines with J gene TRBJ1-1; the D gene is possibly TRBD1 (5 bases). CDR1 and CDR2 (germline): GTSNPN, SVGIG (reference sequence). Trimming pared 4 bases from V and 0 bases from J, leaving 15 bases between. This CDR3 comprises 15 residues. CDR3 loop: CAWTRMGTMNTEAFF. The CDR3, as DNA: TGTGCCTGGACCCGAATGGGGACTATGAACACTGAAGCTTTCTTT. Full variable domain (remainder filled in from reference TRBV30 and TRBJ1-1): SQTIHQWPATLVQPVGSPLSLECTVEGTSNPNLYWYRQAAGRGLQLLFYSVGIGQISSEVPQNLSASRPQDRQFILSSKKLLLSDSGFYLCAWTRMGTMNTEAFFGQGTRLTVV.

The chain uses TRBV6-5 and TRBJ2-7; no reliable D call. The germline V gene encodes CDR1 MNHEY and CDR2 SVGAGI. Trimming cost V 8 bases and J 4 bases, with 6 bases left between them. The CDR3 extends over 10 amino acids. The CDR3 sequence: CASARYEQYF. CDR3 nucleotide sequence: TGTGCCAGCGCCCGGTACGAGCAGTACTTC.

This chain uses TRBV28 with TRBJ2-5, with D possibly matching TRBD1 (6 bases). The ends were cut back, 5 bases at V and 3 bases at J, with 10 bases in the middle. The germline V gene has CDR1 MDHEN and CDR2 SYDVKM. CDR3 length: 13 amino acids. CDR3 region: CASSQGSKETQYF. The CDR3 DNA reads TGTGCCAGCAGTCAGGGGTCAAAAGAGACCCAGTACTTC.

The V and J genes are TRBV14 and TRBJ2-2; 9 bases line up with TRBD2. V lost 3 bases, J lost 6 bases, and 11 bases stayed unmatched. CDR3 length: 17 residues. In germline, CDR1 is SGHDN, CDR2 FVKESK. The DNA of the CDR3 is TGTGCCAGCAGCCACCGCTCCGGGACTAGCAGGCCCGGGGAGCTGTTTTTT. Encoded protein: CASSHRSGTSRPGELFF.

This clone was counted a few times. This chain uses TRBV14 with TRBJ2-7; D might be TRBD1 (5 bases). This CDR3 is 13 amino acids long. Germline CDR1 and CDR2: SGHDN and FVKESK. Trimming shortened V by 4 bases and J by 1 base, and 8 bases separated the two germline ends. The CDR3 protein is CASSPGQSYEQYF. The CDR3, as DNA: TGTGCCAGCAGCCCAGGACAATCCTACGAGCAGTACTTC.

V gene TRBV7-2 combines with J gene TRBJ2-7, with D possibly being TRBD1 (6 bases). This CDR3 is built from 13 residues. Deletions cut 6 bases from V and 6 bases from J, with 15 bases between. Per germline, CDR1 SGHTA and CDR2 FQGNSA. The CDR3 loop reads CASSYPQGREQYF. The CDR3 nucleotides are TGTGCCAGCAGTTATCCACAGGGTCGCGAGCAGTACTTC.

The genes are TRBV7-2 and TRBJ1-1; TRBD1 matches at 8 bases. J was trimmed by 1 base and V by 5 bases; bases with no gene match: 9. The V gene's germline CDR1 is SGHTA and CDR2 FQGNSA. The CDR3 has 16 residues. The CDR3, as DNA: TGTGCCAGCAGCCCAGAGAGGACAGGGACGAACACTGAAGCTTTCTTT. Translating gives CASSPERTGTNTEAFF.

This clone was counted a few times. The chain carries TRBV5-1 and TRBJ2-7; 7 positions match TRBD1. J lost 0 bases, V lost 0 bases, and 6 bases had no gene match. CDR1 is SGHRS, CDR2 YFSETQ, per germline. CDR3 length equals 16 residues. The CDR3 DNA follows: TGCGCCAGCAGCTTGGGGGACAGAAGGAGCTCCTACGAGCAGTACTTC. Translating gives CASSLGDRRSSYEQYF.

The chain recombines TRBV5-1 with TRBJ1-6, with D perhaps matching TRBD1 (5 bases). CDR3 length: 14 amino acids. Germline values: CDR1 SGHRS, CDR2 YFSETQ. With 6 bases removed from V and 9 bases from J, the gap between germline ends came to 16 bases. The CDR3 bases are TGCGCCAGCACGGTGGGGCAAATCGGTTCACCCCTCCACTTT. Its translation is CASTVGQIGSPLHF.

V and J are TRBV4-3 and TRBJ1-6; 7 bases line up with TRBD1. V trimming: 2 bases; J trimming: 7 bases; junction bases outside the gene matches: 5. Germline V gene data show CDR1 as LGHNA and CDR2 as YSLEER. The CDR3 sequence is 15 residues long. CDR3 sequence: CASSQLRDRNSPLHF. The CDR3 nucleotides are TGCGCCAGCAGCCAACTCCGGGACAGAAATTCACCCCTCCACTTT.